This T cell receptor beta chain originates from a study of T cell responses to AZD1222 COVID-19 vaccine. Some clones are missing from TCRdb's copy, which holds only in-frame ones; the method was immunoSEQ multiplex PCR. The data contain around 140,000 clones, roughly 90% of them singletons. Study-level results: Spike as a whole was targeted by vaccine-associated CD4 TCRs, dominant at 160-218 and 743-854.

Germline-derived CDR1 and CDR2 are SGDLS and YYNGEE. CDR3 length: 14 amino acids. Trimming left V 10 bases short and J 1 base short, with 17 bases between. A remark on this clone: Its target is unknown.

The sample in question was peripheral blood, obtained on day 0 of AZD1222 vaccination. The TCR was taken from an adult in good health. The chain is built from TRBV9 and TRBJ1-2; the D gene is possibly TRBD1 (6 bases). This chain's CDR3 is CAGLDRKLNYGYTF. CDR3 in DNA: TGTGCCGGGTTAGACAGGAAACTTAACTATGGCTACACCTTC.